The 20 T cell receptor beta chains presented below share a single source sample, sequenced in a study of vaccination effects on CD4 cells after COVID-19 (dated 2022 in TCRdb). No antigen has been assigned to these receptors. In the ViraFEST assay, PBMC were stimulated with viral peptide pools, and TCR sequencing was then used to find antigen-specific CD4+ T cell clonotypes based on their expansion. After more than 9 days of culture, CD4+ T cells were isolated with the EasySep CD4+ T cell isolation kit. The absence of prior SARS-CoV-2 infection in healthy vaccine recipients was confirmed by negative nucleocapsid antibodies before and after vaccination. To prepare the library, the immunoSEQ multiplex PCR assay was applied. TCRdb took this table from immuneACCESS and kept in-frame rearrangements with V and J called. Such tables lack part of the clones; where checked against another copy, unresolved V genes explain under half of the gap, and the rest is unexplained. A total of about 24,000 clones appear in this sample, approximately 69% of them only once. The top ten clones comprise 2.5% to 4% of the sample.

This sample comprised CD4+ T cells from PBMCs cultured with SARS-CoV-2 spike peptides, obtained before COVID-19 vaccination. The cell subset or site label of this sample denotes: SARS-CoV-2 spike overlapping peptide pool stimulation. The receptor set was obtained from a human donor who received a COVID-19 vaccine.

The chain carries TRBV27 and TRBJ1-2; D not resolved. Germline V gene data show CDR1 as MNHEY and CDR2 as SMNVEV (reference sequence). V was cut by 0 bases and J by 5 bases, with 7 bases left in between. CDR3 size: 13 residues. The CDR3 region is CASSLSRAYGYTF. The DNA of the CDR3 is TGTGCCAGCAGTTTATCCCGGGCTTATGGCTACACCTTC.

The V and J genes are TRBV18 and TRBJ2-5, with D unclear. The ends were cut back, 6 bases at V and 1 base at J, with 0 bases in the middle. The CDR3 contains 10 residues. The germline gives CDR1 KGHSH, CDR2 LQKENI. The CDR3 protein is CASSQETQYF. Here the CDR3 DNA reads TGTGCCAGCTCCCAAGAGACCCAGTACTTC.

The rearrangement uses TRBV5-1 and TRBJ2-2, with D possibly being TRBD2 (5 bases). The CDR3 has 13 amino acids. Germline V CDR1 and CDR2: SGHRS, YFSETQ. V gave up 2 bases and J gave up 3 bases, with 5 bases separating them. The CDR3 here is CASSLADTGELFF. In DNA form, the CDR3 reads TGCGCCAGCAGCTTAGCGGACACCGGGGAGCTGTTTTTT.

The rearrangement joins TRBV6-2 or TRBV6-3 to TRBJ1-2; D might be TRBD1 (5 bases). Germline V gives CDR1 MNHEY, CDR2 SVGEGT. Trimming left V 4 bases short and J 8 bases short, with 8 bases between. CDR3 size: 11 residues. CDR3 sequence: CASSSRGGYTF. The CDR3 region has the DNA TGTGCCAGCAGTTCTAGGGGAGGCTACACCTTC.

This clone was counted only a few times. The chain couples TRBV18 to TRBJ1-2; TRBD1 matches 8 bases. The CDR3 has 13 residues. V lost 4 bases, J lost 6 bases, and 4 bases stayed unmatched. The germline V gene has CDR1 KGHSH and CDR2 LQKENI. The CDR3 DNA reads TGTGCCAGCTCACTTCAGGGGGCAGATGGCTACACCTTC. This gives the protein CASSLQGADGYTF.

This clone was counted only a few times. This sample also contains other DNA sequences that code for the same CDR3. This rearrangement joins TRBV29-1 to TRBJ1-5; D is possibly TRBD1 (6 bases). V lost 5 bases to trimming and J lost 3 bases, with 11 bases between them. CDR3 length equals 13 residues. Germline V lookup: CDR1 SQVTM, CDR2 ANQGSEA. CDR3 amino acids: CSVRDNFNQPQHF. The DNA for the CDR3 is TGCAGCGTTCGGGACAACTTCAATCAGCCCCAGCATTTT.

V usage is TRBV5-4 and J usage is TRBJ2-5; no clear D gene. CDR3 length: 13 residues. With 0 bases removed from V and 6 bases from J, the gap between germline ends came to 9 bases. Germline CDR1 reads SGHNT; CDR2 reads YYREEE (reference sequence). CDR3 loop: CASSLDDLQTQYF. Here the CDR3 DNA reads TGTGCCAGCAGCTTGGATGATTTGCAGACCCAGTACTTC.

The V and J genes are TRBV5-1 and TRBJ2-5, with D perhaps matching TRBD1 (5 bases). The CDR3 runs 14 residues. Per the germline V gene, CDR1 is SGHRS and CDR2 is YFSETQ. Trimming left V 5 bases short and J 3 bases short, with 14 bases between. CDR3 nucleotide sequence: TGCGCCAGCAGTAGATGGGGCGAAGAAGAGACCCAGTACTTC. The encoded protein is CASSRWGEEETQYF. Full variable domain (missing parts from reference TRBV5-1 and TRBJ2-5): KAGVTQTPRYLIKTRGQQVTLSCSPISGHRSVSWYQQTPGQGLQFLFEYFSETQRNKGNFPGRFSGRQFSNSRSEMNVSTLELGDSALYLCASSRWGEEETQYFGPGTRLLVL.

This clone was found a few times. The chain uses TRBV20-1 and TRBJ2-1; 7 bases are shared with TRBD2. The CDR3 has 11 amino acids. Germline values: CDR1 DFQATT, CDR2 SNEGSKA (reference sequence). V was clipped by 0 bases and J by 14 bases; unmatched bases: 4. DNA for the CDR3: TGCAGTGCTAGAGAGAGCCTAGCGGAGTTCTTC. Protein product: CSARESLAEFF.

This sequence joins TRBV5-1 and TRBJ2-5; TRBD1 matches at 7 bases. This CDR3 contains 14 residues. From germline, CDR1 is SGHRS and CDR2 YFSETQ. Trimming at V came to 2 bases and at J to 5 bases, leaving 6 bases not matched to a gene. The CDR3 is CASSLRDSQETQYF. Written as DNA, the CDR3 is TGCGCCAGCAGCTTACGGGACAGTCAGGAGACCCAGTACTTC.

The V call is TRBV5-1, the J call TRBJ2-7, with D unresolved. The V gene lost 0 bases and the J gene lost 6 bases, with 16 bases spanning the gap. CDR1 and CDR2 from the germline V gene are SGHRS and YFSETQ. The CDR3 consists of 15 residues. The CDR3 DNA sequence: TGCGCCAGCAGCTTGGAAGTTGCCGCTAGGTCCGAGCAGTACTTC. It encodes CASSLEVAARSEQYF.

This chain connects TRBV27 to TRBJ2-1; either TRBD1 or TRBD2 may fit D (5 bases each). The germline V gene has CDR1 MNHEY and CDR2 SMNVEV (reference sequence). This CDR3 has 12 amino acids. The V end was cut by 0 bases, the J end by 10 bases, with 7 bases between. The CDR3 coding sequence is TGTGCCAGCAGTTTATCGGGACGAGAGCAGTTCTTC. Amino acid sequence: CASSLSGREQFF.

This chain joins TRBV7-2 and TRBJ2-2; D is unclear. The CDR3 consists of 15 residues. The germline V gene has CDR1 SGHTA and CDR2 FQGNSA. V dropped 4 bases and J dropped 4 bases, with 13 bases sitting between them. Here the CDR3 reads CASSSQGVSTGELFF. CDR3 coding DNA: TGTGCCAGCAGCTCCCAAGGAGTGTCCACCGGGGAGCTGTTTTTT.

V is TRBV21-1 and J is TRBJ1-6; the D call of TRBD1 is as the table states it, not checked on the DNA. TRBV21-1 is reported as a pseudogene. This CDR3 region has 15 residues. The CDR3, as DNA: TGTGCCAGCAGCAAAGCCGGGACACGCAATTCACCCCTCCACTTT. Protein sequence: CASSKAGTRNSPLHF.

The sample holds a few counts of this clone. J is TRBJ2-7 and V is TRBV6-1; D is tentatively TRBD1 or TRBD2 (5 bases each). With 2 bases removed from V and 1 base from J, the gap between germline ends came to 12 bases. In germline, CDR1 is MNHNS, CDR2 SASEGT. There are 15 residues in the CDR3. The CDR3 loop reads CASSEHGAQSYEQYF. DNA for the CDR3: TGTGCCAGCAGTGAACACGGGGCGCAGTCCTACGAGCAGTACTTC.

As for this clone: The identical CDR3 is also encoded by other nucleotide sequences in the sample. The chain couples TRBV14 to TRBJ2-6; D remains unclear. The V and J ends lost 0 bases and 0 bases respectively, with 0 bases between them. This CDR3 contains 14 residues. Germline V gives CDR1 SGHDN, CDR2 FVKESK. CDR3 region: CASSQDSGANVLTF. The CDR3 nucleotides are TGTGCCAGCAGCCAAGACTCTGGGGCCAACGTCCTGACTTTC.

V gene TRBV30 combines with J gene TRBJ1-5; the D gene is possibly TRBD1 (5 bases). From germline, CDR1 is GTSNPN and CDR2 SVGIG (reference sequence). V was trimmed by 0 bases and J by 1 base, leaving 10 bases between them. This CDR3 region has 15 residues. The CDR3 reads CAWSVGTWSNQPQHF. CDR3 DNA: TGTGCCTGGAGTGTAGGGACGTGGAGCAATCAGCCCCAGCATTTT.

The V and J genes are TRBV7-6 and TRBJ2-3, with a possible D match to TRBD2 (7 bases). Per the germline V gene, CDR1 is SGHVS and CDR2 is FNYEAQ. The V end was cut by 5 bases, the J end by 2 bases, with 17 bases between. The CDR3 has 16 amino acids. The CDR3 reads CASSPNLGGATDTQYF. CDR3 sequence (DNA): TGTGCCAGCAGCCCTAATTTGGGGGGGGCCACAGATACGCAGTATTTT.

This chain connects TRBV10-3 to TRBJ1-4; no clear D. V dropped 0 bases and J dropped 4 bases, with 9 bases sitting between them. The CDR3 is 15 residues long. The germline V gene encodes CDR1 ENHRY and CDR2 SYGVKD. The CDR3 spells CAISESGQRNEKLFF. Here the CDR3 DNA reads TGTGCCATCAGTGAGTCAGGGCAGCGTAATGAAAAACTGTTTTTT.

V is TRBV5-1 and J is TRBJ2-1; 8 positions agree with TRBD2. The junction had 3 bases not matched to a gene; V was cut back by 0 bases and J by 4 bases. This CDR3 has 15 residues. The V gene's germline CDR1 is SGHRS and CDR2 YFSETQ. The CDR3: CASSLDTSGYNEQFF. The CDR3 coding sequence is TGCGCCAGCAGCTTGGATACTAGCGGATACAATGAGCAGTTCTTC.